What follows describes a single T cell receptor (beta chain). This clone has a handful of counts. The antigen this receptor binds is unknown. Per-nucleotide qualities are absent, and no much larger clonotype sits a single base away. TCR CDR3 regions were amplified from genomic DNA by multiplex PCR using the deep immunoSEQ assay. Extracted genomic DNA from each cell subset was spread evenly across all wells of several immunoSEQ 96-well plates, with each plate serving as a replicate. For sorted subsets, 150 to 200 ng genomic DNA, equal to approximately 30,000 T cell genomes, was loaded into each replicate PCR. The purified libraries were quantified using a Qubit 3.0 fluorometer, sized with a Bioanalyzer 2100, and then quantified again using the KAPA Library Quantification kit. Every immunoSEQ 96-well plate was sequenced on a separate single-read 150-cycle Illumina NextSeq 550 flow cell. In the original analysis: Because only junctional sequences without quality scores were contained in the immunoSEQ output, filtering matching that applied to full-length reads could not be performed. To assign V/J genes and CDR3, sequences were annotated using PyIR, a Python wrapper for IgBLAST v1.9, with IMGT germline references. Reads with weak V/J assignments (E-value above 1e-6), missing CDR3, stop codons, out-of-frame junctions, or ambiguous translated residues were removed. A V3J clonotype was defined by an identical inferred V gene, J gene, and CDR3 amino acid sequence. Percentage overlap between repertoires was computed as shared unique clonotypes divided by the size of the smaller repertoire. Repertoire richness was assessed with RTK rarefaction, the Chao1 estimator, and Recon v2.1 estimates of unobserved clonotypes. Generation probabilities were computed with OLGA for all TCRbeta clonotypes obtained by the gDNA method from a few donors. TCRdb took this table from immuneACCESS and kept in-frame rearrangements with V and J called. Such tables lack part of the clones; where checked against another copy, unresolved V genes explain under half of the gap, and the rest is unexplained. V and J calls and clone size are those listed in that table; D and trimming were worked out from the DNA. Here the sample has about 770,000 clones; roughly 72% occur a single time. Under 2% of the sample is taken by the ten largest.

This sample was taken from a study of shared clonotypes between healthy human individuals (dated by TCRdb to 2018 to 2021). With respect to the entire study: Two women and three men aged 18 to 49 years were included in the cohort. Different laboratories and diverse techniques were used to prepare libraries and sequence TCR repertoires, to increase sequencing depth and limit assay-specific biases. Leukapheresis yielded between about 0.9 and 9 billion PBMCs per donor. To estimate repertoire size and how much clonotypes are shared between individuals, the study performed deep sequencing of blood TCR repertoires from 4 to 6 healthy adults. For each donor, CD4 naive and CD4 memory were each run on three plates, CD8 naive on two plates, and CD8 memory on one plate.

The donors were healthy, HIV-negative adults with no recently reported acute infections or vaccinations. All donors were Caucasian adults living in Nashville, Tennessee, USA. CD4+ T cells were enriched by magnetic negative selection; naive cells were then positively selected on CD45RA, and the negative fraction formed the memory subset. Blood was collected by leukapheresis, and PBMCs were isolated by Ficoll-Histopaque density gradient centrifugation and then cryopreserved in liquid nitrogen vapor phase. Analytical flow cytometry was used to check the purity and quantity of each magnetically sorted T cell population. Genomic DNA was isolated from every sorted fraction and measured by UV absorbance on a Nanodrop 2000c. The paper as a whole reports these results and caveats: Only blood was sampled, and tissue TCR repertoires likely differ from those in blood. Based on pairwise subsampling, the degree of clonotype sharing among donors was expected to be affected by sequencing depth. Across four donors, roughly 5% of naive CD4, 3% to 4% of naive CD8, approximately 2.5% of memory CD4, and around 0.4% of memory CD8 clonotypes were shared. Higher generation probabilities were observed for clonotypes shared by all four sorted-subset donors than for non-shared clonotypes. Even with the large sequencing depth, rarefaction of the sorted-subset datasets indicated that sequencing was incomplete. Naive subsets generally had larger estimated clonotype richness than memory subsets. Because the study included a small number of donors, the genetic and exposure-history diversity represented was limited.

The CDR3 covers 15 residues, taking in both the cysteine and the phenylalanine. This entry keeps only the CDR3 DNA: 45 bases, framed from base 1. Based on the germline V gene, the CDR1 and CDR2 sequences are MDHEN and SYDVKM. Germline trimming: 4 bases from V, 4 bases from J; junction bases outside gene matches: 7. The rearrangement joined TRBV28 to TRBJ2-7, and 10 junctional nucleotides match TRBD1. Material: memory CD4+ T cells sorted from blood. The cell subset or site label, as the study defines it: CD45RA-negative fraction. The source of this sequence is a woman aged 25 to 39 in good health. The sequence in DNA is TGTGCCAGCAGTTCGACCGGGACAGGGGTATACGAGCAGTACTTC. This encodes CASSSTGTGVYEQYF.